Sequencing of this TCR beta chain was carried out in a study of vaccination and CD4 T cells after COVID-19 (dated by TCRdb to 2022 to 2024). In terms of the full investigation: Convalescent patients had a positive SARS-CoV-2 result on nasal swab PCR, and of these patients, about ten had mild disease and one had severe disease. The convalescent cohort included six males and four females, with two Hispanic individuals, seven Caucasians, two Asians and one multiracial person. Participants received two doses of either the Pfizer-BioNTech BNT162b2 vaccine (n=8) or the Moderna mRNA-1273 vaccine (n=2). Post-COVID blood samples were collected from convalescent patients a median of approximately 93 days after diagnosis, with a range of roughly 30 to 161 days. The time from the second vaccine dose to post-vaccine blood sampling had a median of around 72 days and ranged from about 14 to 250 days. The cultures were stimulated with overlapping spike peptide pools from SARS-CoV-2 and from the common cold coronaviruses HCoV-NL63, HCoV-OC43 and HCoV-229E. As controls, cultures received a CEFX viral epitope pool (the positive control), an HIV-1 Nef peptide pool (the negative control), or no peptide at all. The spike-specific CD4+ TCR repertoire was compared before and after mRNA vaccination in approximately ten COVID-19 convalescent patients and a handful of infection-naive healthy vaccine recipients.

The method behind the library was PCR. At the Johns Hopkins FTIC core, DNA from the cultured CD4+ T cells underwent TCR sequencing with the Oncomine TCR Beta short-read assay. The QIAamp micro DNA kit was used to extract genomic DNA from the cultured CD4+ T cells. Oncomine TCR Beta libraries made from cultured CD4+ T cells were pooled using unique dual indexes and sequenced on an Illumina iSeq 100. The study's own analysis went as follows. Non-productive sequences were filtered out, and CDR3s that did not start with C, did not end with F or W, or were shorter than 7 amino acids were discarded. Antigen-specific clonotypes were identified with the MANAFEST web application by comparing peptide-stimulated wells with reference and other culture wells. To be called positive, a clone needed an FDR below 0.05, an odds ratio above 5, and a productive frequency above 0.1% in at least two of three replicate wells. A clonotype counted as cross-reactive if it showed significant expansion both in the SARS-CoV-2 spike wells and in at least one common cold coronavirus spike condition. Using R version 3.6.1, CDR3 homology was evaluated through Levenshtein distances (stringdist) along with unrooted phylogenetic trees (ape). TCRdb reworked the public reads: Q25 trimming with fastp, MiXCR clone assembly, productive beta chains retained. Each CDR3 protein appears once, grouped with its most common genes and DNA. Here the V and J calls rest on TCRdb's processing, not on the authors' analysis. Present in this sample are thousands of distinct CDR3 sequences, more than 60% of which were seen just once. 30% to 40% of the sample is held by the ten biggest clonotypes.

The table lists this clonotype with a few counts. Which antigen it targets is not known. Base-call qualities are not available, and no considerably larger clone is one nucleotide away. Results and caveats for the whole study, not just this receptor: Of the vaccine-specific clones found in convalescent patients, nearly all (304 of 307) were mono-reactive for SARS-CoV-2 spike instead of being cross-reactive with common cold coronaviruses. Among the post-vaccine SARS-CoV-2-reactive clones in convalescent patients, a median about 86% showed up only after vaccination, which suggests vaccine-specific priming. Only a relatively small number of convalescent patients were included in the study, and early timepoints following natural infection were not analyzed. An increase in the median number of SARS-CoV-2-reactive clonotypes from approximately 23 after infection to 38 after vaccination was observed, but the change was not found to be significant.

CDR1 SGHVS and CDR2 FQNEAQ were looked up in the germline V gene. There are 13 amino acids in the CDR3, from cysteine to phenylalanine inclusive. Kept here is only the CDR3 DNA, which spans 39 bases and is read in frame from base 1. Trimming takes 1 base from V and 13 bases from J, and the germline ends sit 16 bases apart. According to the study, the label for this sample's treatment or condition signals: roughly 11-day PBMC culture with coronavirus spike peptide pools or control peptides (ViraFEST assay). The study used the ViraFEST assay, which expanded antigen-specific T cells with peptide pools and then identified expanded clonotypes by TCR sequencing. The convalescent patients' positive SARS-CoV-2 PCR tests fell between March and December 2020, which was before the Alpha, Beta and Delta variants emerged in the United States. Each well held roughly 2.2 million PBMCs cultured in IMDM containing roughly 5.4% human AB serum and roughly 10 IU/ml IL-2, with about 9.1 ug/ml peptide pools added. On days 3 and 7, half of the culture medium was replaced with fresh IL-2-containing medium. After about 11 days of culture, CD4+ T cells were isolated by negative selection using the EasySep CD4+ T cell isolation kit. PBMCs were separated from whole blood using Ficoll-Paque Plus gradient centrifugation and then either used fresh or cryopreserved at -140C. Culture conditions were generally each tested in triplicate wells.

This receptor was identified in a human donor who had recovered from COVID-19. Sequencing used CD4+ T cells from blood, cultured in vitro. Recombination joined TRBV7-8 with TRBJ1-2; perhaps TRBD1 is the D gene, with 6 bases matching. The CDR3 reads CASSLEGGRSPTF. The DNA sequence is given as TGTGCCAGCAGCTTAGAGGGGGGCCGCTCCCCCACCTTC.